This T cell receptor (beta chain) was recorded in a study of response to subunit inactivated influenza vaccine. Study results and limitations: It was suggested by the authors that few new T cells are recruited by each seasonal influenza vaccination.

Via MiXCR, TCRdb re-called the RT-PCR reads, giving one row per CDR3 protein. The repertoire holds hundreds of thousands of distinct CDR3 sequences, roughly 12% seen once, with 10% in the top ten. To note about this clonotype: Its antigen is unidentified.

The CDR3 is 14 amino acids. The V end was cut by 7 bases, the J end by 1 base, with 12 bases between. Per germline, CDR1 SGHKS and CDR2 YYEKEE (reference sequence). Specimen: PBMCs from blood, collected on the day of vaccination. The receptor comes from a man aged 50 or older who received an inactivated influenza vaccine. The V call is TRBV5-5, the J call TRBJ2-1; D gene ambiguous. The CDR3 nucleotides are TGTGCCAGCTTAGAAAAAGCTTCCTACAATGAGCAGTTCTTC. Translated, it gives CASLEKASYNEQFF. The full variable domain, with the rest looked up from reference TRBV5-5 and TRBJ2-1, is DAGVTQSPTHLIKTRGQQVTLRCSPISGHKSVSWYQQVLGQGPQFIFQYYEKEERGRGNFPDRFSARQFPNYSSELNVNALLLGDSALYLCASLEKASYNEQFFGPGTRLTVL.